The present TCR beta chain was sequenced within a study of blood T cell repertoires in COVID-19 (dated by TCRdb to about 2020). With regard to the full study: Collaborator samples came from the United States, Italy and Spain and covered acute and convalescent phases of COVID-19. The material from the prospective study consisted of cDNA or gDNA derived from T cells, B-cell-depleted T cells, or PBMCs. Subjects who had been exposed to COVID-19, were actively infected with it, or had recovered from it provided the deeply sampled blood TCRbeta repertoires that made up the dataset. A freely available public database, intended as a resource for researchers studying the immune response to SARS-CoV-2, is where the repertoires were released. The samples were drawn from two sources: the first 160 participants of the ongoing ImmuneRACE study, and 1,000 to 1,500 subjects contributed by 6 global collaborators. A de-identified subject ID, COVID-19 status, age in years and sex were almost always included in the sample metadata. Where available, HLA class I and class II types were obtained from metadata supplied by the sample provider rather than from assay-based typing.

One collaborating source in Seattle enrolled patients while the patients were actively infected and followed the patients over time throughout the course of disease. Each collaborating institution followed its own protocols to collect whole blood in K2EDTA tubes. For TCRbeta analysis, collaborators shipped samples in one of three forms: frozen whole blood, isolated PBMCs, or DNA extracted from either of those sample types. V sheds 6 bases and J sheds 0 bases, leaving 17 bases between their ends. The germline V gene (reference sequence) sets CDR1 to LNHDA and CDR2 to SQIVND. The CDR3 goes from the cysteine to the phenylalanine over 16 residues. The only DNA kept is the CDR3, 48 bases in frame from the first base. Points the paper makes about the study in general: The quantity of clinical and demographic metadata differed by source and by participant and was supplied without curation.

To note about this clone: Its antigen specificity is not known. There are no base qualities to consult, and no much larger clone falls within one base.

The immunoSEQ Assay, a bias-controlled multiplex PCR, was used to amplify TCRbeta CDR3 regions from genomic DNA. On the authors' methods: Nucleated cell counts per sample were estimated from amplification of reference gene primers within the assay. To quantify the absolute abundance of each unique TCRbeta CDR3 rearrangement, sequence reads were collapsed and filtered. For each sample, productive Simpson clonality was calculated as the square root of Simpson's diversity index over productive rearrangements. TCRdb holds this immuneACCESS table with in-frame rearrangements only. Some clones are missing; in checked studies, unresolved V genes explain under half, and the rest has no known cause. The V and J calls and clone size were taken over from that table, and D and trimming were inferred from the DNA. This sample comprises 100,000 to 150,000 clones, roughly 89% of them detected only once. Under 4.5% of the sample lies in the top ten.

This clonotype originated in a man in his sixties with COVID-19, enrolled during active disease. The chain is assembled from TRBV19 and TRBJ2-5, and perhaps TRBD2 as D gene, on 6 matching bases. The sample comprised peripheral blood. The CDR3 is CASRRQFAGYQETQYF. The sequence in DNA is TGTGCCAGTAGGAGGCAATTTGCGGGGTACCAAGAGACCCAGTACTTC. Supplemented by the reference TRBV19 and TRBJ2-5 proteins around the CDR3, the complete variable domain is DGGITQSPKYLFRKEGQNVTLSCEQNLNHDAMYWYRQDPGQGLRLIYYSQIVNDFQKGDIAEGYSVSREKKESFPLTVTSAQKNPTAFYLCASRRQFAGYQETQYFGPGTRLLVL.